The source of this T cell receptor beta chain is a study of T cells in Graves' hyperthyroidism and ophthalmopathy. Study results and limitations: Ophthalmopathy was predicted by the model a median of around 5.9 months ahead of onset. Blood also showed most of the thyroid clonotypes that were expanded above 0.001. By a 13 V-J model, ophthalmopathy was set apart from stable hyperthyroidism.

RNA transcripts yielded amplified TCR beta CDR3 regions. Initially, a first-round RT-PCR of the TCR CDR3 employed the HTBI primer set. Each CDR3 protein is one row after TCRdb ran MiXCR on the multiplex PCR reads. The table shows 540,000 or so distinct CDR3 sequences, with about 45% occurring only once. The diagnostic basis comprised clinical symptoms, serum thyroxine and TRAb, thyroid ultrasound and orbital computed tomography. This clonotype has at least ten counts. The target antigen is unknown. The CDR3 loop spans 13 amino acids. Germline CDR1 is KGHDR and CDR2 is SFDVKD. V lost 0 bases, J lost 3 bases, and 5 bases lay in between.

The TCR sequence derives from an adult woman with Graves' disease, either hyperthyroidism or ophthalmopathy (not recorded which). This rearrangement joins TRBV24-1 to TRBJ2-7; D is uncertain. The sample consisted of peripheral blood or thyroid tissue (not recorded which). The CDR3 coding sequence is TGTGCCACCAGTGATTTGACCGGCTACGAGCAGTACTTC. Translation: CATSDLTGYEQYF.